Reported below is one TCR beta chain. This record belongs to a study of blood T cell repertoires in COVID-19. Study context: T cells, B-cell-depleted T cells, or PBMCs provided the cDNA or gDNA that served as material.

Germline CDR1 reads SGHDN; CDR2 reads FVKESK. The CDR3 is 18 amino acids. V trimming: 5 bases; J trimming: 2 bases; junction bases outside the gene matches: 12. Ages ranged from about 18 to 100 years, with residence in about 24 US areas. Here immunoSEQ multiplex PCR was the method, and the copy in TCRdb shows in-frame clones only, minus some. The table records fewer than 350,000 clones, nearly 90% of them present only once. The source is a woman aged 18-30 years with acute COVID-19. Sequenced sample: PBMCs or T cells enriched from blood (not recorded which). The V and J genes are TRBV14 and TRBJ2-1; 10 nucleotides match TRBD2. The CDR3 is CASSKLAGLGRAYNEQFF. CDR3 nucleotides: TGTGCCAGCAGCAAACTAGCGGGACTGGGTAGGGCCTACAATGAGCAGTTCTTC.